The next 25 T cell receptor beta chains were all read from a single sample in a study of shared clonotypes between healthy human individuals. Libraries were prepared by immunoSEQ multiplex PCR; TCRdb keeps only in-frame clonotypes and omits some of them. The table records about 2 million clones, about 95% of them present only once. Naive CD8 cells lacked CD45RO and underwent positive selection for CCR7, leaving out terminally differentiated effector memory CD45RA+ cells. The sequenced sample consisted of naive CD8+ T cells sorted from blood. The receptors stem from a man younger than 35 in good health.

This chain joins TRBV5-6 and TRBJ2-7, with TRBD1 matching 9 bases. The CDR3 loop spans 14 amino acids. The V and J ends lost 2 bases and 2 bases, in that order; junction bases with no gene match: 2. Germline CDR1 and CDR2: SGHDT and YYEEEE. The CDR3 DNA reads TGTGCCAGCAGCTTAAGGACAGGGGCCTACGAGCAGTACTTC. Amino acids: CASSLRTGAYEQYF.

The chain is built from TRBV30 and TRBJ2-7; 15 bases are a match to TRBD2. V lost 5 bases and J lost 3; bases outside the gene matches: 5. CDR1 is GTSNPN and CDR2 is SVGIG in the germline V gene (reference sequence). This CDR3 is 15 amino acids long. The CDR3 DNA reads as TGTGCCTGGGGGGGACTAGCGGGAGGACTCTACGAGCAGTACTTC. Protein: CAWGGLAGGLYEQYF.

The chain employs TRBV19 and TRBJ2-5; D may be TRBD1 (5 bases). This CDR3 spans 14 amino acids. V was shortened by 1 base and J by 1 base, with 7 bases between the two germline ends. The germline gives CDR1 LNHDA, CDR2 SQIVND (reference sequence). The DNA for the CDR3 is TGTGCCAGTAGTATAGTAACAGGCCAAGAGACCCAGTACTTC. Its protein is CASSIVTGQETQYF.

The gene calls are TRBV9 and TRBJ1-2; weak D call: TRBD1 (6 bases). The CDR3 consists of 13 residues. V was cut by 3 bases and J by 6 bases, with 12 bases left in between. From germline, CDR1 is SGDLS and CDR2 YYNGEE. CDR3 region: CASSESRGNGYTF. DNA of the CDR3: TGTGCCAGCAGCGAGTCCAGGGGTAATGGCTACACCTTC.

This clone was detected only once. This sequence joins TRBV4-1 and TRBJ2-4, with 9 bases identical to TRBD1. The germline CDR1 and CDR2 sequences are MGHRA and YSYEKL. The CDR3 spans 17 residues. V lost 0 bases and J lost 5; bases outside the gene matches: 8. Here the CDR3 DNA reads TGCGCCAGCAGCCAAGAGGGAGACAGGGGGTGGGAAAACATTCAGTACTTC. Protein product: CASSQEGDRGWENIQYF.

CDR3 loop: CASSQDLTLKYEQYF. CDR3 coding DNA: TGCGCCAGCAGCCAAGATCTGACCCTCAAATACGAGCAGTACTTC. The chain has TRBV4-1 and TRBJ2-7, with D unclear. The CDR3 runs to 15 residues. The V and J ends lost 0 bases and 4 bases respectively, with 13 bases between them. Germline CDR1 is MGHRA and CDR2 is YSYEKL.

The chain couples TRBV14 to TRBJ2-3; D may be TRBD1 (7 bases). The CDR3 length is 16 residues. V was cut by 4 bases and J by 6 bases, with 20 bases left in between. From germline, CDR1 is SGHDN and CDR2 FVKESK. The CDR3 bases are TGTGCCAGCAGCCCCCTCAGGGGGGCAGTCGATGATACGCAGTATTTT. This sequence encodes CASSPLRGAVDDTQYF. The variable domain in full, with the rest retrieved from reference TRBV14 and TRBJ2-3, is EAGVTQFPSHSVIEKGQTVTLRCDPISGHDNLYWYRRVMGKEIKFLLHFVKESKQDESGMPNNRFLAERTGGTYSTLKVQPAELEDSGVYFCASSPLRGAVDDTQYFGPGTRLTVL.

V gene TRBV27 combines with J gene TRBJ2-7; a possible D gene is TRBD2 (5 bases). The CDR3 has 13 amino acids. CDR1 is MNHEY and CDR2 is SMNVEV in the germline V gene (reference sequence). Between the trimmed V and J ends, which lost 8 bases and 6 bases, there was a span of 17 bases. CDR3 loop: CASGGGPVTEQYF. CDR3 nucleotide sequence: TGTGCCAGCGGAGGAGGACCCGTGACCGAGCAGTACTTC.

Concerning this clone itself: One end of the junction is discordant with germline, which a read error may explain. J is TRBJ1-5 and V is TRBV6-1; 7 nucleotides match TRBD1. The germline V gene encodes CDR1 MNHNS and CDR2 SASEGT. The CDR3 is 17 residues long. CDR3 coding DNA: TGTGCCAGCAGAGAAGAGACAGGGCCATATAGCAATCAGCCCCAGCATTTT. The encoded protein is CASREETGPYSNQPQHF.

The J gene is TRBJ2-1, the V gene TRBV7-9; D is uncertain. CDR3 length: 13 residues. V dropped 2 bases and J dropped 8 bases, with 10 bases sitting between them. CDR1 SEHNR and CDR2 FQNEAQ come from the germline V gene (reference sequence). Here the CDR3 reads CASSLPSSYEQFF. The CDR3 DNA is TGTGCCAGCAGCTTACCTAGTTCGTATGAGCAGTTCTTC.

V gene TRBV19 combines with J gene TRBJ1-5, with D perhaps TRBD1 (5 bases). Deletions cut 5 bases from V and 10 bases from J, with 24 bases between. CDR1 is LNHDA, CDR2 SQIVND, per germline (reference sequence). The CDR3 contains 16 residues. CDR3 residues: CASSPGTQSLWGPQHF. As DNA, the CDR3 is TGTGCCAGTAGTCCGGGGACGCAATCTCTATGGGGTCCCCAGCATTTT.

This clone was counted once. The chain has TRBV2 and TRBJ2-2; TRBD1 or TRBD2 may be the D gene (5 bases each). Germline V gene sequence: CDR1 SNHLY, CDR2 FYNNEI. The CDR3 is 17 amino acids. V was cut by 7 bases and J by 2 bases, with 20 bases left in between. The CDR3 sequence is CASTAGTVVQNTGELFF. The CDR3 bases are TGTGCCAGCACCGCCGGGACGGTGGTTCAAAACACCGGGGAGCTGTTTTTT.

The gene calls are TRBV9 and TRBJ1-1; D call uncertain. The CDR3 extends over 14 amino acids. CDR1 and CDR2 (germline): SGDLS, YYNGEE. V was pared by 4 bases and J by 5 bases, with 15 bases between. CDR3 amino acids: CASSTTTGYTEAFF. CDR3 nucleotides: TGTGCCAGCAGCACTACCACGGGATATACTGAAGCTTTCTTT.

The chain links TRBV4-1 to TRBJ2-7; a weak D match, TRBD1 (5 bases). CDR3 length equals 15 residues. Deletions cut 1 base from V and 3 bases from J, with 13 bases between. CDR1 MGHRA and CDR2 YSYEKL come from the germline V gene. DNA for the CDR3: TGCGCCAGCAGCCAAGCCGACGGACAAGTCTACGAGCAGTACTTC. This codes for CASSQADGQVYEQYF.

This chain joins TRBV2 and TRBJ2-7; TRBD1 matches 8 bases. J gave up 11 bases and V 2 bases, and 5 bases lay outside the gene matches. The CDR3 covers 12 residues. CDR1 is SNHLY and CDR2 is FYNNEI in the germline V gene. CDR3: CASSESGGREYF. CDR3 DNA: TGTGCCAGCAGTGAATCAGGGGGCCGGGAGTACTTC.

In the case of this clone: Other nucleotide sequences from this sample produce the same CDR3. The chain recombines TRBV4-1 with TRBJ2-7, with D perhaps TRBD2 (5 bases). V gave up 4 bases and J gave up 1 base, with 11 bases separating them. Germline V gene data show CDR1 as MGHRA and CDR2 as YSYEKL. The CDR3 totals 14 residues. CDR3 in amino acids: CASSPGPGSYEQYF. DNA of the CDR3: TGCGCCAGCAGCCCAGGCCCGGGATCCTACGAGCAGTACTTC.

V usage is TRBV13 and J usage is TRBJ2-1, with D perhaps matching TRBD1 or TRBD2 (5 bases each). The CDR3 has 14 residues. CDR1 PRHDT and CDR2 FYEKMQ come from the germline V gene (reference sequence). V was shortened by 4 bases and J by 4 bases, with 11 bases between the two germline ends. In DNA, the CDR3 is TGTGCCAGCAGCTCTGGGGGAAGTTACAATGAGCAGTTCTTC. It specifies CASSSGGSYNEQFF.

The chain recombines TRBV28 with TRBJ2-7; D remains ambiguous. Trimming took 5 bases from V and 4 from J, leaving 21 bases between them. The V gene's germline CDR1 is MDHEN and CDR2 SYDVKM. The CDR3 sequence is 16 residues long. The CDR3 region has the DNA TGTGCCAGCAGTCCACTCCTCATTGGGGAAGGGTACGAGCAGTACTTC. Translated: CASSPLLIGEGYEQYF.

V gene TRBV19 combines with J gene TRBJ2-7, with D unresolved. V lost 5 bases and J lost 4, with 12 bases in between. This CDR3 contains 13 residues. The germline gives CDR1 LNHDA, CDR2 SQIVND (reference sequence). The chain's CDR3 is CASSAPWDYEQYF. In DNA, the CDR3 is TGTGCCAGTAGTGCCCCATGGGATTACGAGCAGTACTTC.

V gene TRBV11-2 combines with J gene TRBJ1-1; D not resolved. The CDR3 runs to 15 residues. The V end was cut by 5 bases, the J end by 0 bases, with 13 bases between. The V gene's germline CDR1 is SGHAT and CDR2 FQNNGV. The CDR3 loop is CASSLIAVMNTEAFF. CDR3 DNA sequence: TGTGCCAGCAGCCTCATAGCTGTCATGAACACTGAAGCTTTCTTT. Full variable domain (missing parts from reference TRBV11-2 and TRBJ1-1): EAGVAQSPRYKIIEKRQSVAFWCNPISGHATLYWYQQILGQGPKLLIQFQNNGVVDDSQLPKDRFSAERLKGVDSTLKIQPAKLEDSAVYLCASSLIAVMNTEAFFGQGTRLTVV.

This chain connects TRBV7-9 to TRBJ2-5, with D perhaps matching TRBD2 (5 bases). The germline V and J ends were trimmed by 5 bases and 9 bases, with 10 bases remaining between them. The CDR3 length is 11 residues. Per the germline V gene, CDR1 is SEHNR and CDR2 is FQNEAQ (reference sequence). As DNA, the CDR3 is TGTGCCAGCAGCCCCCCGGAGGCCCAGTACTTC. This translates into CASSPPEAQYF.

The chain couples TRBV28 to TRBJ2-5; D unresolved. The CDR3 consists of 13 residues. Germline lookup yields CDR1 MDHEN and CDR2 SYDVKM. V was trimmed by 6 bases and J by 4 bases, leaving 12 bases between them. The CDR3 nucleotides read TGTGCCAGCAGAGGGTTTGCGGTAGAGACCCAGTACTTC. Its protein product is CASRGFAVETQYF.

The chain uses TRBV5-1 and TRBJ2-7, with TRBD1 as a possible D gene (6 bases). This CDR3 region has 16 residues. Germline loops: CDR1 SGHRS, CDR2 YFSETQ. V lost 2 bases to trimming and J lost 5 bases, with 20 bases between them. The CDR3: CASSFGAAGVVHEQYF. CDR3 coding DNA: TGCGCCAGCAGCTTCGGCGCGGCAGGGGTTGTCCACGAGCAGTACTTC.

The rearrangement links TRBV7-8 to TRBJ1-1; D gene uncertain. V lost 5 bases to trimming and J lost 5 bases, with 15 bases between them. Germline CDR1 reads SGHVS; CDR2 reads FQNEAQ. The CDR3 contains 14 residues. CDR3 protein: CASSLGGDGTEAFF. The CDR3, as DNA: TGTGCCAGCAGCCTCGGAGGAGATGGGACTGAAGCTTTCTTT.

The chain couples TRBV10-1 to TRBJ2-7; 9 nucleotides line up with TRBD2. V trimming: 2 bases; J trimming: 6 bases; junction bases outside the gene matches: 5. Germline V gives CDR1 WNHNN, CDR2 SYGVQD (reference sequence). The CDR3 length is 14 residues. The CDR3 here is CASSEAGGPVEQYF. The CDR3 DNA follows: TGCGCCAGCAGTGAGGCGGGAGGGCCTGTCGAGCAGTACTTC.